This T cell receptor (beta chain) derives from a study of post-analysis software for immune sequencing data. Study context: The disease courses spanned relapsing-remitting, secondary progressive and progressive-relapsing forms of multiple sclerosis.

Findings and caveats of the study: There were roughly 5 TRBV segments more frequent in patients than controls, and TRBV5-6, TRBV5-1 and TRBV20-1 were among them. Under the F measure, samples that were prepared in one batch clustered strongly together. Compared against controls, patients with multiple sclerosis displayed significantly lower normalized Chao1 diversity.

Germline assignment: CDR1 LNHDA and CDR2 SQIVND (reference sequence). V was clipped by 7 bases and J by 6 bases, with 13 bases between them. The CDR3 sequence is 13 residues long. Turning to this clonotype: Its specificity is unknown.

Researchers reported that TCR beta cDNA libraries carried unique molecular identifiers. The yield from approximately 1 to 10 million T cells was 500,000 or so cDNA molecules in total. TCRdb fed the PCR reads into MiXCR, producing one record per CDR3 protein. The profile shows approximately 400,000 distinct CDR3 sequences, around a third of them singletons. This TCR was recovered from a girl aged 5 to 17 with multiple sclerosis. This chain connects TRBV19 to TRBJ2-1; D possibly corresponds to TRBD1 (5 bases). The sample was blood. Written as DNA, the CDR3 is TGTGCCAGTAAGAAGCAAGGGGCCAATGAGCAGTTCTTC. It encodes CASKKQGANEQFF.